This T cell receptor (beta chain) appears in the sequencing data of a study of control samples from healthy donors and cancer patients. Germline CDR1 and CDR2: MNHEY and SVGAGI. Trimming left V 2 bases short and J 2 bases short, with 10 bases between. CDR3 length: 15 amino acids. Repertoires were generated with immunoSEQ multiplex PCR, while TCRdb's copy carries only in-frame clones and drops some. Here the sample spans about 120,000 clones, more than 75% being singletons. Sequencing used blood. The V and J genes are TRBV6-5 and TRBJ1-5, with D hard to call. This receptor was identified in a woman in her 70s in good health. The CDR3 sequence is CASSYGWGGNQPQHF. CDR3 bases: TGTGCCAGCAGTTACGGGTGGGGTGGCAATCAGCCCCAGCATTTT.